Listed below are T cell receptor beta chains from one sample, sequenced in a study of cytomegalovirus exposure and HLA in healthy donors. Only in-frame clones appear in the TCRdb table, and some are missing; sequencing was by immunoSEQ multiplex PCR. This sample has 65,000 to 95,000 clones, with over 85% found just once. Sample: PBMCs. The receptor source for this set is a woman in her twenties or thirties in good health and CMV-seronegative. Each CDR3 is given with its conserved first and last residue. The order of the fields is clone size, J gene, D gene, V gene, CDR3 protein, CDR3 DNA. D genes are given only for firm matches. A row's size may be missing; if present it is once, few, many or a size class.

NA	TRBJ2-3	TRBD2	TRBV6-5	CASRTGLAQDTQYF	TGTGCCAGCAGGACAGGACTAGCGCAGGATACGCAGTATTTT
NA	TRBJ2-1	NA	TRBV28	CASSPRFEASAYNEQFF	TGTGCCAGCAGTCCCCGGTTTGAGGCTAGCGCCTACAATGAGCAGTTCTTC
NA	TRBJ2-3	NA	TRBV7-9	CASSFITDTQYF	TGTGCCAGCAGCTTCATCACAGATACGCAGTATTTT
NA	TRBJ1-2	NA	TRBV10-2	CASTHTDDRSYTF	TGCGCCAGCACCCACACGGATGACAGGTCCTACACCTTC
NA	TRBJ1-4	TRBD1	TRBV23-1	CATNFPGTGNEKLFF	TGCGCCACGAATTTCCCCGGGACAGGGAATGAAAAACTGTTTTTT
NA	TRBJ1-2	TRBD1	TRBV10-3	CAISDSTGANYGYTF	TGTGCCATCAGTGATTCGACAGGGGCTAACTATGGCTACACCTTC
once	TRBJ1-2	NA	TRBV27	CASRSTGRHGYTF	TGTGCCAGCCGATCAACAGGGAGACATGGCTACACCTTC
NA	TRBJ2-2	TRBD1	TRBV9	CASSVTGVNTGELFF	TGTGCCAGCAGCGTCACAGGGGTTAACACCGGGGAGCTGTTTTTT
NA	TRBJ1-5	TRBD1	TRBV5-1	CASSLGGQGGNQPQHF	TGCGCCAGCAGCCTTGGGGGACAGGGAGGCAATCAGCCCCAGCATTTT
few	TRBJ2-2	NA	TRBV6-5	CASSYSGRLNTGELFF	TGTGCCAGCAGTTACTCTGGCCGATTAAACACCGGGGAGCTGTTTTTT
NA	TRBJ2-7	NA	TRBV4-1	CASSQDLSSPYEQYF	TGCGCCAGCAGCCAAGATCTGTCCAGTCCCTACGAGCAGTACTTC
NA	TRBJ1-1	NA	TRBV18	CASSSGGGTEAFF	TGTGCCAGCTCTTCCGGGGGGGGCACTGAAGCTTTCTTT
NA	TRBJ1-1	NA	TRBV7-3	CASSLQGQLPNTEAFF	TGTGCCAGCAGCTTACAGGGGCAACTTCCGAACACTGAAGCTTTCTTT
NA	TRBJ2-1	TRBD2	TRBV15	CATSRDRATSGGAEQFF	TGTGCCACCAGCAGAGATCGGGCCACTAGCGGGGGAGCGGAGCAGTTCTTC
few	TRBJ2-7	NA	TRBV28	CASQQGKVRQYF	TGTGCCAGCCAGCAGGGTAAGGTTCGGCAGTACTTC
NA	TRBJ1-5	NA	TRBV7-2	CASSLGGGNQPQHF	TGTGCCAGCAGCTTAGGAGGGGGTAATCAGCCCCAGCATTTT
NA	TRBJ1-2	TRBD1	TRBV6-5	CASSYRDRGYGYTF	TGTGCCAGCAGTTACCGGGACAGGGGTTATGGCTACACCTTC
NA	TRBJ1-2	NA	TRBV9	CASSVGGQGRAAF	TGTGCCAGCAGCGTAGGGGGTCAGGGCAGGGCGGCCTTC
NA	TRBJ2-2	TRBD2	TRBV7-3	CASSSMGLAGAITGELFF	TGTGCCAGCAGCTCGATGGGACTAGCGGGGGCTATCACCGGGGAGCTGTTTTTT
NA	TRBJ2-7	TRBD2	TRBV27	CASRLPGGVGEQYF	TGTGCCAGCAGGCTCCCCGGGGGGGTTGGCGAGCAGTACTTC
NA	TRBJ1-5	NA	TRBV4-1	CASSQDHGGGNSNQPQHF	TGCGCCAGCAGCCAAGATCATGGGGGGGGGAATAGCAATCAGCCCCAGCATTTT
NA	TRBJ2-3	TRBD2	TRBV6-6	CASRLAGGPGDTQYF	TGTGCCAGCAGATTAGCGGGGGGGCCAGGAGATACGCAGTATTTT
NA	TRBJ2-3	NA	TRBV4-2	CASSRSQRDTDTQYF	TGTGCCAGCAGTCGAAGCCAAAGAGACACAGATACGCAGTATTTT
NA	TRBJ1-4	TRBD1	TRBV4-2	CASSQTLRDRDEKLFF	TGTGCCAGCAGCCAAACCCTCCGGGACAGAGATGAAAAACTGTTTTTT
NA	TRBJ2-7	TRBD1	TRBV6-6	CASSYEGQGAYEQYF	TGTGCCAGCAGTTACGAGGGACAGGGGGCCTACGAGCAGTACTTC